This T cell receptor beta chain was observed in a study of OX40 agonist ivuxolimab in advanced cancers. Describing the broader study: Ivuxolimab was a fully human IgG2 agonistic monoclonal antibody targeting the costimulatory receptor OX40 (CD134). The point of sequencing TCRbeta in the periphery was to test whether ivuxolimab changed TCR sequence diversity and drove clonal T-cell expansion. Partial responses were achieved by three dose-escalation patients, of whom one had hepatocellular carcinoma and two had cutaneous melanoma. Patients were allowed to have had prior anti-PD-1, anti-PD-L1 or anti-CTLA-4 therapy, and approximately 41% of the dose-escalation patients had previously received checkpoint inhibitors. In the dose-escalation cohort, 70% to 85% of patients were male, and the mean age was around 60 years, with a range of about 23 to 85. Intravenous ivuxolimab was administered to patients every 2 weeks at six dose levels: 0.01, 0.1, 0.3, 1.5, 3 and 10 mg/kg. Of the approximately 54 patients in dose escalation, some 20 had hepatocellular carcinoma, approximately 15 had melanoma, 9 had renal cell carcinoma and 9 had head and neck cancer. The monotherapy dose-escalation portion (N ≈ 55 patients) of the phase I ivuxolimab trial is reported in the paper. Broader findings and caveats from the paper: Low levels of normalized T-cell clonal expansion were also seen in some patients who did not respond. The antigen specificity of the clonally expanded peripheral T cells was not determined. After ivuxolimab, more expanded clones were found on average in CD8+ T cells than in CD4+ T cells. Partial responders in the 0.1-3.0 mg/kg groups had among the lowest normalized peripheral clonal expansion, especially among CD8+ T cells. At doses of 0.1 to 3.0 mg/kg, clonal expansion of both CD4+ and CD8+ T cells in blood was seen between baseline and week 6.

Genomic DNA was isolated from the sorted cells so that the TCRbeta CDR3 region could be sequenced. The immunoSEQ Assay was used to sequence the TCRbeta CDR3 regions. This immuneACCESS table, as held by TCRdb, lists in-frame sequences with V and J called but not all clones. Of the missing ones, under half trace to an unresolved V gene in checked studies; the others have no known cause. This sample gives 25,000 to 30,000 clones in total; 83% of them show up just once. Together, the top ten hold roughly 12% of the sample. Spanning cysteine to phenylalanine, the CDR3 consists of 14 amino acids. The kept DNA is CDR3 alone, 42 bases in frame from the first base. The germline V gene sets CDR1 to SGHVS and CDR2 to FNYEAQ. V is clipped by 5 bases and J by 4 bases, and the sequence between their germline boundaries is 11 bases long. Patients with a history of autoimmune disease or receiving systemic immunosuppression were excluded from the trial. Peripheral blood for TCR sequencing was drawn from every dose cohort at baseline, at cycle 4 day 1 and at cycle 7 day 1. The samples were taken from a phase I, first-in-human, multicenter, open-label dose-escalation trial of ivuxolimab. Adults with locally advanced or metastatic melanoma, renal cell, hepatocellular, or head and neck squamous cell carcinoma were enrolled in the trial. Before TCR sequencing, CD4+ and CD8+ T cells were separately sorted from peripheral blood.

By how much of the sample it makes up, this clone is medium-sized (0.01 to 0.1%). This receptor's antigen is unknown. Base quality data are lacking; no much larger clone is found one base away. This clonotype was sampled from an adult with an advanced solid tumor such as melanoma, head and neck, liver or kidney cancer. Sequencing used CD4+ or CD8+ T cells sorted from blood, obtained in a trial of the OX40 agonist ivuxolimab. The chain is assembled from TRBV7-6 and TRBJ2-2; the D gene is perhaps TRBD1, on 5 matching bases. The sequence in DNA is TGTGCCAGCAGCAGCAGGGTTTCCACCGGGGAGCTGTTTTTT. Its coded protein is CASSSRVSTGELFF.